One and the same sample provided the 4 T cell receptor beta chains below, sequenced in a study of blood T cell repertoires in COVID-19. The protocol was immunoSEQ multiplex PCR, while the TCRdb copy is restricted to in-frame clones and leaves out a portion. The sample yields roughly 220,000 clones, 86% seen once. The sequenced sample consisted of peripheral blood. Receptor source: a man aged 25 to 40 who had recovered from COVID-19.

This CDR3 is CASSYEYNEQFF. As DNA, the CDR3 is TGCGCCAGCTCCTATGAATACAATGAGCAGTTCTTC. The chain uses TRBV10-1 and TRBJ2-1; the D is unclear. Germline lookup yields CDR1 WNHNN and CDR2 SYGVQD (reference sequence). V was pared by 8 bases and J by 4 bases, with 9 bases between. This CDR3 has 12 residues.

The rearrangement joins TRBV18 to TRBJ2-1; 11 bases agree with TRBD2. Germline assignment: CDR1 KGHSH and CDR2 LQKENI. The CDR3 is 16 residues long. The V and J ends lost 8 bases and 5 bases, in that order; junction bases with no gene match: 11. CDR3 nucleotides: TGTGCCAGCACCGTTTTTAGCGGGGGGGCGCACAATGAGCAGTTCTTC. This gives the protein CASTVFSGGAHNEQFF.

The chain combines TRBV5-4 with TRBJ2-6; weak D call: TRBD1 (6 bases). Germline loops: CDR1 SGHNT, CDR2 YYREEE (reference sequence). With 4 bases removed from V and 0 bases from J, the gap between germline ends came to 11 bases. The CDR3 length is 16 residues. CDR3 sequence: CASSLDRSSGANVLTF. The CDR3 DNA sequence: TGTGCCAGCAGCCTCGACAGGTCCTCTGGGGCCAACGTCCTGACTTTC.

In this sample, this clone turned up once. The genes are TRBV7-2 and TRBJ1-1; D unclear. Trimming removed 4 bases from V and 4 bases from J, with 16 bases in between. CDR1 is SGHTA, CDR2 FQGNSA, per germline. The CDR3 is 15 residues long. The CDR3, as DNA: TGTGCCAGCAGCTCGGCCGGGAGCGCCTTCACTGAAGCTTTCTTT. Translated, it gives CASSSAGSAFTEAFF.